The 32 T cell receptor beta chains listed next were all sequenced from one sample in a study of cytomegalovirus exposure and HLA in healthy donors. The PCR had 60 Vbeta and 13 Jbeta primers. Only in-frame clones appear in the TCRdb table, and some are missing; sequencing was by immunoSEQ multiplex PCR. The repertoire holds about 110,000 clones, with around 86% as singletons. Sequencing was performed on PBMCs. These receptors came from a young woman in good health and CMV-seronegative.

The sample holds a few counts of this clone. The gene calls are TRBV7-3 and TRBJ1-1; weak D call: TRBD1 (6 bases). The CDR3 loop spans 13 amino acids. V lost 5 bases to trimming and J lost 4 bases, with 11 bases between them. CDR1 and CDR2 from the germline V gene are SGHTA and FQGTGA. CDR3 DNA sequence: TGTGCCAGCAGCGAACAGGGCTTCACTGAAGCTTTCTTT. Its translation: CASSEQGFTEAFF.

This clone was observed a few times. This chain links TRBV28 with TRBJ2-7; no reliable D call. CDR1 and CDR2 (germline): MDHEN, SYDVKM. V dropped 6 bases and J dropped 5 bases, with 14 bases sitting between them. CDR3 size: 13 residues. The CDR3 region is CASSLPATDEQYF. CDR3 coding DNA: TGTGCCAGCAGCCTACCCGCTACGGACGAGCAGTACTTC.

This chain uses TRBV19 with TRBJ2-3; TRBD2 matches 13 bases. Germline values: CDR1 LNHDA, CDR2 SQIVND (reference sequence). The CDR3 consists of 15 residues. The J segment lost 5 bases and the V segment lost 4 bases, leaving 3 bases of the junction unmatched. CDR3 nucleotides: TGTGCCAGTAGTACAGGGACTAGCGGGAAAGATACGCAGTATTTT. Translating gives CASSTGTSGKDTQYF. The full variable domain, completed using reference TRBV19 and TRBJ2-3, is DGGITQSPKYLFRKEGQNVTLSCEQNLNHDAMYWYRQDPGQGLRLIYYSQIVNDFQKGDIAEGYSVSREKKESFPLTVTSAQKNPTAFYLCASSTGTSGKDTQYFGPGTRLTVL.

J is TRBJ2-2 and V is TRBV23-1; the D gene is possibly TRBD1 (6 bases). TRBV23-1 is an open reading frame, and its role is uncertain. Trimming shortened V by 2 bases and J by 0 bases, and 10 bases separated the two germline ends. This CDR3 contains 16 residues. The CDR3 loop is CASSQGAGANTGELFF. The CDR3 nucleotides are TGCGCCAGCAGTCAAGGGGCAGGGGCGAACACCGGGGAGCTGTTTTTT.

V usage is TRBV6-6 and J usage is TRBJ1-4; TRBD1 might be the D (5 bases). The CDR3 loop spans 14 amino acids. In germline, CDR1 is MNHNY, CDR2 SVGAGI (reference sequence). V lost 5 bases and J lost 7, with 14 bases in between. The CDR3 sequence is CASSQEGRSEKLFF. CDR3 DNA sequence: TGTGCCAGCAGTCAGGAGGGGAGAAGTGAAAAACTGTTTTTT.

This clone was observed once. The V call is TRBV25-1, the J call TRBJ2-7; the D gene is possibly TRBD2 (7 bases). Germline V lookup: CDR1 MGHDK, CDR2 SYGVNS. The CDR3 contains 16 residues. V lost 5 bases and J lost 7, with 24 bases in between. The CDR3 bases are TGTGCCAGCAGTAGCCGGGGGGAACAGGGAGGATGGGAGCAGTACTTC. Amino acids: CASSSRGEQGGWEQYF.

V gene TRBV6-6 combines with J gene TRBJ2-5; 8 nucleotides line up with TRBD1. CDR1 and CDR2 (germline): MNHNY, SVGAGI (reference sequence). The CDR3 covers 14 residues. The V gene end was trimmed by 2 bases and the J gene end by 2 bases; junction bases not matched to a gene: 1. Here the CDR3 DNA reads TGTGCCAGCAGTTACGGACAGGGTCAAGAGACCCAGTACTTC. Amino acid sequence: CASSYGQGQETQYF.

The chain joins TRBV7-9 to TRBJ1-2, with D tentatively TRBD1 (5 bases). There are 15 residues in the CDR3. V lost 3 bases to trimming and J lost 0 bases, with 11 bases between them. The germline CDR1 and CDR2 sequences are SEHNR and FQNEAQ (reference sequence). CDR3 coding DNA: TGTGCCAGCAGCTTCGGCGGGGGAGCTAACTATGGCTACACCTTC. The encoded protein is CASSFGGGANYGYTF.

The chain recombines TRBV5-1 with TRBJ1-3; 8 nucleotides match TRBD1. The junction had 6 bases not matched to a gene; V was cut back by 6 bases and J by 1 base. The CDR3 is 15 amino acids. The germline V gene encodes CDR1 SGHRS and CDR2 YFSETQ. The CDR3 DNA reads as TGCGCCAGCACGACAGGGGCGCCGTCTGGAAACACCATATATTTT. This encodes CASTTGAPSGNTIYF.

The chain recombines TRBV29-1 with TRBJ1-2, with TRBD1 matching over 11 bases. The CDR3 consists of 13 residues. Germline assignment: CDR1 SQVTM and CDR2 ANQGSEA. The J segment lost 2 bases and the V segment lost 4 bases, leaving 0 bases of the junction unmatched. The CDR3 loop reads CSVGDRGNYGYTF. The CDR3 nucleotides read TGCAGCGTTGGGGACAGGGGGAACTATGGCTACACCTTC.

This rearrangement joins TRBV29-1 to TRBJ2-2; 12 nucleotides agree with TRBD2. The V segment lost 7 bases and the J segment 7 bases; nucleotides outside the gene matches: 10. The CDR3 has 15 residues. Germline-derived CDR1 and CDR2 are SQVTM and ANQGSEA. DNA for the CDR3: TGCAGCGCCCGCCCGACTAGCGGGAGAGTCGGGGAGCTGTTTTTT. Translating gives CSARPTSGRVGELFF.

The chain combines TRBV28 with TRBJ1-3; TRBD1 agrees at 7 bases. The CDR3 consists of 16 residues. The junction had 6 bases not matched to a gene; V was cut back by 3 bases and J by 1 base. Germline CDR1 is MDHEN and CDR2 is SYDVKM. This chain's CDR3 is CASSFSGGRSGNTIYF. The CDR3, as DNA: TGTGCCAGCAGTTTCTCAGGGGGTAGGTCTGGAAACACCATATATTTT.

The V and J genes are TRBV6-5 and TRBJ2-7; 14 nucleotides match TRBD2. The ends lost 6 bases at V and 9 bases at J; junction bases unmatched: 10. Per the germline V gene, CDR1 is MNHEY and CDR2 is SVGAGI. The length of the CDR3 is 15 residues. This chain's CDR3 is CASSLGTSGSWGQYF. The DNA of the CDR3 is TGTGCCAGCAGCCTAGGGACTAGCGGGAGTTGGGGGCAGTACTTC.

The V gene is TRBV11-3, the J gene TRBJ2-1; TRBD2 aligns across 9 bases. With V trimmed by 1 base and J by 8 bases, 9 bases remained unmatched. This CDR3 spans 16 amino acids. CDR1 and CDR2 (germline): SGHNT, YENEEA. The CDR3 sequence is CASSLGQREAGDEQFF. CDR3 DNA sequence: TGTGCCAGCAGCTTAGGTCAGCGGGAGGCCGGGGATGAGCAGTTCTTC. Complete variable domain (other parts from reference TRBV11-3 and TRBJ2-1): EAGVVQSPRYKIIEKKQPVAFWCNPISGHNTLYWYLQNLGQGPELLIRYENEEAVDDSQLPKDRFSAERLKGVDSTLKIQPAELGDSAVYLCASSLGQREAGDEQFFGPGTRLTVL.

This rearrangement joins TRBV28 to TRBJ2-1; D might be TRBD2 (5 bases). Germline lookup yields CDR1 MDHEN and CDR2 SYDVKM. The CDR3 loop spans 11 amino acids. The V end was cut by 10 bases, the J end by 8 bases, with 12 bases between. The CDR3 sequence: CATLEEYEQFF. For the CDR3, the DNA is TGTGCCACTCTGGAGGAGTATGAGCAGTTCTTC.

This chain links TRBV18 with TRBJ2-1; the match to TRBD2 covers 11 bases. The CDR3 runs 14 residues. With V trimmed by 5 bases and J by 7 bases, 4 bases remained unmatched. Per the germline V gene, CDR1 is KGHSH and CDR2 is LQKENI. DNA for the CDR3: TGTGCCAGCTCAACAACTAGCGGGAGAAATGAGCAGTTCTTC. It translates to CASSTTSGRNEQFF.

This clone was detected once. The rearrangement uses TRBV9 and TRBJ2-3; 10 bases are shared with TRBD2. The junction had 1 base not matched to a gene; V was cut back by 4 bases and J by 5 bases. The CDR3 extends over 13 amino acids. Germline CDR1 SGDLS, CDR2 YYNGEE. CDR3 sequence (DNA): TGTGCCAGCAGCACTAGCGGGGAAGATACGCAGTATTTT. It specifies CASSTSGEDTQYF.

The chain joins TRBV29-1 to TRBJ2-2; possible D gene TRBD2, 7 bases. V was shortened by 7 bases and J by 1 base, with 13 bases between the two germline ends. The CDR3 length is 14 residues. Per the germline V gene, CDR1 is SQVTM and CDR2 is ANQGSEA. CDR3 sequence (DNA): TGCAGCGCGACGGGGGGCCAGAACACCGGGGAGCTGTTTTTT. Its translation: CSATGGQNTGELFF.

This chain links TRBV7-9 with TRBJ2-7; 14 positions match TRBD2. V trimming: 5 bases; J trimming: 7 bases; junction bases outside the gene matches: 7. CDR3 size: 15 residues. Germline CDR1 reads SEHNR; CDR2 reads FQNEAQ (reference sequence). DNA for the CDR3: TGTGCCAGCAGCCCTGGACTAGCGGGGGGTGCTGAGCAGTACTTC. Protein sequence: CASSPGLAGGAEQYF.

This clone was seen once. The chain recombines TRBV10-2 with TRBJ2-5, with 8 bases fitting TRBD2. V trimming: 6 bases; J trimming: 5 bases; junction bases outside the gene matches: 5. Germline V CDR1 and CDR2: WSHSY, SAAADI. The CDR3 length is 13 residues. The CDR3 DNA reads TGCGCCAGCAGGGCGGGAGGTGGGGAGACCCAGTACTTC. Its translation: CASRAGGGETQYF.

The chain links TRBV30 to TRBJ1-2; TRBD1 aligns across 7 bases. The CDR3 is 12 residues long. V was clipped by 5 bases and J by 7 bases; unmatched bases: 7. Looked up from germline, CDR1 is GTSNPN and CDR2 is SVGIG (reference sequence). The CDR3: CAWGQDLLGYTF. The DNA for the CDR3 is TGTGCCTGGGGACAGGACCTTCTTGGCTACACCTTC.

J is TRBJ2-2 and V is TRBV27; 8 nucleotides align to TRBD1. Germline values: CDR1 MNHEY, CDR2 SMNVEV (reference sequence). Losses at the gene ends were 6 bases for V and 7 bases for J; bases not matched to a gene: 4. CDR3 length: 13 amino acids. The chain's CDR3 is CASSRQGNGELFF. CDR3 coding DNA: TGTGCCAGCAGCCGACAGGGGAACGGGGAGCTGTTTTTT.

The CDR3 loop reads CASSVGLAGIDTQYF. CDR3 nucleotides: TGTGCCAGTAGTGTGGGACTAGCGGGAATAGATACGCAGTATTTT. The chain combines TRBV19 with TRBJ2-3, with 13 nucleotides matching TRBD2. CDR1 LNHDA and CDR2 SQIVND come from the germline V gene (reference sequence). Trimming took 5 bases from V and 5 from J; bases not matched to a gene: 4. The CDR3 spans 15 residues.

This clone was counted between two and nine times. CDR3 bases: TGTGCCAGCAGCTTAGTGGGGGCCAATGAGCAGTTCTTC. Translation: CASSLVGANEQFF. The J gene is TRBJ2-1, the V gene TRBV11-3, with D possibly TRBD1 on 6 matching bases. This CDR3 region has 13 residues. Germline V CDR1 and CDR2: SGHNT, YENEEA. The V gene lost 1 base and the J gene lost 6 bases, with 7 bases spanning the gap.

V and J are TRBV5-1 and TRBJ2-1, with 13 bases fitting TRBD2. J gave up 8 bases and V 2 bases, and 13 bases lay outside the gene matches. This CDR3 comprises 18 residues. Germline-derived CDR1 and CDR2 are SGHRS and YFSETQ. The CDR3 coding sequence is TGCGCCAGCAGCTTAGTCGGGACCGGGACTAGCGGGATGGATGAGCAGTTCTTC. Protein product: CASSLVGTGTSGMDEQFF.

The chain uses TRBV5-1 and TRBJ2-7; 8 nucleotides agree with TRBD1. The V and J ends lost 3 bases and 6 bases, in that order; junction bases with no gene match: 8. Germline-derived CDR1 and CDR2 are SGHRS and YFSETQ. CDR3 length: 14 residues. CDR3 protein: CASSSGQGRAEQYF. DNA for the CDR3: TGCGCCAGCAGCTCTGGACAGGGAAGAGCCGAGCAGTACTTC.

This chain uses TRBV30 with TRBJ1-1; no firm D call. Germline V CDR1 and CDR2: GTSNPN, SVGIG (reference sequence). The CDR3 is 11 amino acids. Trimming left V 5 bases short and J 5 bases short, with 9 bases between. The DNA for the CDR3 is TGTGCCTGGGGGGAGCTAACTGAAGCTTTCTTT. Its translation: CAWGELTEAFF.

V gene TRBV6-5 combines with J gene TRBJ2-7, with D perhaps TRBD1 (6 bases). Per germline, CDR1 MNHEY and CDR2 SVGAGI. This CDR3 contains 14 residues. V was shortened by 8 bases and J by 0 bases, with 14 bases between the two germline ends. DNA for the CDR3: TGTGCCAGCGGACGGACAGAGACCTCCTACGAGCAGTACTTC. Translation gives CASGRTETSYEQYF.

The rearrangement uses TRBV27 and TRBJ2-6, with TRBD1 as a possible D gene (5 bases). V was clipped by 5 bases and J by 0 bases, with 11 bases between them. In germline, CDR1 is MNHEY, CDR2 SMNVEV (reference sequence). The CDR3 has 16 residues. The CDR3 bases are TGTGCCAGCAGTGAGAGGACAACCTCTGGGGCCAACGTCCTGACTTTC. Translated: CASSERTTSGANVLTF.

In DNA form, the CDR3 reads TGCGCCAGCAGCTTATCCCACCCTCGGGGGAAAGAGACCCAGTACTTC. It encodes CASSLSHPRGKETQYF. The chain links TRBV5-1 to TRBJ2-5; a weak D match, TRBD2 (6 bases). Per the germline V gene, CDR1 is SGHRS and CDR2 is YFSETQ. Trimming removed 2 bases at V and 3 bases at J, with 17 bases between. The CDR3 has 16 amino acids.

The chain is built from TRBV27 and TRBJ2-7; D not certain. Looked up from germline, CDR1 is MNHEY and CDR2 is SMNVEV (reference sequence). The CDR3 runs to 14 residues. V dropped 0 bases and J dropped 2 bases, with 8 bases sitting between them. The CDR3 here is CASSLSAGTYEQYF. The CDR3 nucleotides are TGTGCCAGCAGTTTATCTGCAGGAACCTACGAGCAGTACTTC.

The chain recombines TRBV4-2 with TRBJ2-1, with 9 nucleotides matching TRBD2. The germline V gene encodes CDR1 LGHNA and CDR2 YNFKEQ. The CDR3 sequence is 16 residues long. After removal of 3 bases from V and 3 bases from J, the junction contained 6 bases not matched to a gene. The CDR3 region has the DNA TGTGCCAGCAGCCACAGGAGACTAGCGGACTACAATGAGCAGTTCTTC. This translates into CASSHRRLADYNEQFF.